A single sample is the source of the 25 T cell receptor beta chains below, sequenced in a study of blood T cell repertoires in COVID-19. Profiling relied on immunoSEQ multiplex PCR, and the TCRdb table lists in-frame clones only, not all of them. The table has about 190,000 clones, around 84% seen once. Material: peripheral blood. The receptors shown here come from a man younger than 45 with active or convalescent COVID-19.

This chain links TRBV19 with TRBJ1-1; tentative D call: TRBD1 (5 bases). Trimming left V 6 bases short and J 5 bases short, with 7 bases between. The germline gives CDR1 LNHDA, CDR2 SQIVND (reference sequence). The CDR3 loop spans 11 amino acids. CDR3 protein: CASSGGTEAFF. The CDR3 DNA reads as TGTGCCAGTAGCGGGGGGACTGAAGCTTTCTTT.

This clone was recorded once. The J gene is TRBJ1-6, the V gene TRBV28, with D hard to call. This CDR3 has 13 residues. V dropped 7 bases and J dropped 10 bases, with 14 bases sitting between them. Germline loops: CDR1 MDHEN, CDR2 SYDVKM. The CDR3 DNA is TGTGCCAGCAATGAGGACTCTCTCTCACCCCTCCACTTT. Residues: CASNEDSLSPLHF.

The chain uses TRBV20-1 and TRBJ1-2, with 7 positions matching TRBD1. V shed 7 bases and J 6 bases; nucleotides not matched to a gene: 5. Looked up from germline, CDR1 is DFQATT and CDR2 is SNEGSKA (reference sequence). This CDR3 spans 11 amino acids. The CDR3, as DNA: TGCAGTGTTGACAGGGACAATGGCTACACCTTC. This sequence encodes CSVDRDNGYTF.

This chain links TRBV11-3 with TRBJ2-5; 9 bases line up with TRBD1. With 4 bases clipped from V and 2 bases from J, the junction kept 11 bases outside the gene matches. The germline V gene encodes CDR1 SGHNT and CDR2 YENEEA. The CDR3 runs to 17 residues. In DNA, the CDR3 is TGTGCCAGCAGCTCGGCAAAAGCCGGGACAGGGCAAGAGACCCAGTACTTC. Amino acids: CASSSAKAGTGQETQYF.

The chain has TRBV10-3 and TRBJ1-1, with 9 positions matching TRBD1. Trimming at V came to 4 bases and at J to 1 base, leaving 1 base not matched to a gene. The germline CDR1 and CDR2 sequences are ENHRY and SYGVKD. The CDR3 is 14 residues long. The CDR3: CAISAQGANTEAFF. CDR3 coding DNA: TGTGCCATCAGTGCACAGGGGGCGAACACTGAAGCTTTCTTT.

This chain links TRBV19 with TRBJ2-3, with 7 positions matching TRBD1. The V segment lost 8 bases and the J segment 2 bases; nucleotides outside the gene matches: 10. Germline V gene lookup returns CDR1 LNHDA and CDR2 SQIVND (reference sequence). This CDR3 spans 15 amino acids. The DNA of the CDR3 is TGTGCCAGTTCGACGTACAGGGGCACCACAGATACGCAGTATTTT. Translating gives CASSTYRGTTDTQYF.

The rearrangement links TRBV29-1 to TRBJ1-2, with 11 bases that match TRBD1. Germline V lookup: CDR1 SQVTM, CDR2 ANQGSEA. The CDR3 consists of 13 residues. The ends lost 7 bases at V and 2 bases at J; junction bases unmatched: 3. CDR3 nucleotides: TGCAGCGGCCGGGACAGGGGGAACTATGGCTACACCTTC. It translates to CSGRDRGNYGYTF.

V usage is TRBV19 and J usage is TRBJ1-1, with D perhaps TRBD1 (5 bases). Trimming took 3 bases from V and 4 from J, leaving 15 bases between them. Germline values: CDR1 LNHDA, CDR2 SQIVND (reference sequence). CDR3 size: 15 residues. The CDR3 DNA reads as TGTGCCAGTAGTATGGGACCGCCCGGGGGCACTGAAGCTTTCTTT. Translation: CASSMGPPGGTEAFF.

This chain connects TRBV19 to TRBJ2-2, with D perhaps matching TRBD2 (5 bases). Trimming removed 3 bases at V and 3 bases at J, with 5 bases between. CDR1 is LNHDA, CDR2 SQIVND, per germline (reference sequence). There are 13 residues in the CDR3. CDR3 residues: CASSMDYTGELFF. Written as DNA, the CDR3 is TGTGCCAGTAGTATGGACTACACCGGGGAGCTGTTTTTT.

The chain recombines TRBV7-9 with TRBJ1-2, with a weak D call TRBD1 (6 bases). In germline, CDR1 is SEHNR, CDR2 FQNEAQ (reference sequence). Deletions cut 6 bases from V and 2 bases from J, with 19 bases between. CDR3 length: 16 amino acids. The CDR3 loop is CASSQPGGPPNYGYTF. DNA for the CDR3: TGTGCCAGCAGTCAACCCGGGGGGCCTCCAAACTATGGCTACACCTTC.

V is TRBV5-1 and J is TRBJ2-1, with D perhaps matching TRBD1 (5 bases). CDR1 and CDR2 (germline): SGHRS, YFSETQ. Trimming shortened V by 0 bases and J by 10 bases, and 11 bases separated the two germline ends. The CDR3 spans 13 residues. The CDR3 coding sequence is TGCGCCAGCAGCTTGGCTTCTCAGGGCGAGCAGTTCTTC. Encoded protein: CASSLASQGEQFF. The variable domain in full, completed from reference TRBV5-1 and TRBJ2-1, reads KAGVTQTPRYLIKTRGQQVTLSCSPISGHRSVSWYQQTPGQGLQFLFEYFSETQRNKGNFPGRFSGRQFSNSRSEMNVSTLELGDSALYLCASSLASQGEQFFGPGTRLTVL.

V usage is TRBV7-2 and J usage is TRBJ1-4, with TRBD1 matching over 7 bases. The V and J ends lost 4 bases and 4 bases, in that order; junction bases with no gene match: 6. The CDR3 contains 15 residues. Germline V gives CDR1 SGHTA, CDR2 FQGNSA. The CDR3 loop reads CASSSQGSHNEKLFF. The CDR3 coding sequence is TGTGCCAGCAGCTCACAGGGGTCCCATAATGAAAAACTGTTTTTT.

This clone has a single count. The rearrangement joins TRBV5-6 to TRBJ2-2, with a possible D match to TRBD1 (5 bases). Looked up from germline, CDR1 is SGHDT and CDR2 is YYEEEE. Trimming shortened V by 5 bases and J by 1 base, and 18 bases separated the two germline ends. The CDR3 contains 17 residues. The CDR3 sequence is CASSTVPGIMNTGELFF. The CDR3 nucleotides read TGTGCCAGCAGTACCGTACCAGGGATTATGAACACCGGGGAGCTGTTTTTT.

The chain couples TRBV3-1 (or the pseudogene TRBV3-2) to TRBJ1-6; D is possibly TRBD1 (6 bases). V was clipped by 4 bases and J by 8 bases, with 12 bases between them. Germline CDR1 and CDR2: LGHDT and YNNKEL (reference sequence). The CDR3 loop spans 14 amino acids. CDR3 coding DNA: TGTGCCAGCAGCCCACCACAGGGTCATTCACCCCTCCACTTT. Amino acid sequence: CASSPPQGHSPLHF.

V gene TRBV29-1 combines with J gene TRBJ1-4; D unresolved. The CDR3 covers 11 residues. From germline, CDR1 is SQVTM and CDR2 ANQGSEA. The CDR3 DNA is TGCTCCCTCGAGGATAATGAAAAACTGTTTTTT. It is translated as CSLEDNEKLFF.

V is TRBV7-2 and J is TRBJ2-2; TRBD1 agrees at 7 bases. The CDR3 runs 16 residues. J lost 3 bases, V lost 1 base, and 5 bases had no gene match. CDR1 is SGHTA, CDR2 FQGNSA, per germline. The CDR3 protein is CASSLVRGLHTGELFF. The CDR3 DNA sequence: TGTGCCAGCAGCTTAGTGAGGGGGCTACACACCGGGGAGCTGTTTTTT.

The chain combines TRBV6-2 or TRBV6-3 with TRBJ1-2, with a possible D match to TRBD1 (5 bases). CDR1 MNHEY and CDR2 SVGEGT come from the germline V gene. Trimming took 0 bases from V and 9 from J, leaving 11 bases between them. The CDR3 sequence is 13 residues long. CDR3 coding DNA: TGTGCCAGCAGTTACTCAGGGCTGGGGCGCTACACCTTC. This sequence encodes CASSYSGLGRYTF.

In this sample, this clone turned up once. The V call is TRBV6-5, the J call TRBJ1-6; 8 nucleotides line up with TRBD1. CDR1 and CDR2 (germline): MNHEY, SVGAGI. The J segment lost 14 bases and the V segment lost 6 bases, leaving 12 bases of the junction unmatched. This CDR3 is 14 amino acids long. As DNA, the CDR3 is TGTGCCAGCAGGGGAGGGACAGGCGATGGGGCCCTCCACTTT. Its protein is CASRGGTGDGALHF.

The rearrangement links TRBV2 to TRBJ2-1, with 7 positions matching TRBD2. CDR3 length equals 14 residues. V shed 7 bases and J 0 bases; nucleotides not matched to a gene: 3. CDR1 and CDR2 from the germline V gene are SNHLY and FYNNEI. The CDR3: CASKKRDSYNEQFF. The CDR3, as DNA: TGTGCCAGCAAGAAGCGGGACTCCTACAATGAGCAGTTCTTC.

The rearrangement joins TRBV6-4 to TRBJ1-1; D is possibly TRBD1 (6 bases). Per germline, CDR1 MRHNA and CDR2 SNTAGT. This CDR3 is 13 amino acids long. Trimming pared 6 bases from V and 2 bases from J, leaving 10 bases between. The CDR3, as DNA: TGTGCCAGCAGGAGACAGGTAAACACTGAAGCTTTCTTT. Its protein is CASRRQVNTEAFF.

The chain carries TRBV29-1 and TRBJ2-1; 10 nucleotides agree with TRBD2. With 5 bases clipped from V and 7 bases from J, the junction kept 5 bases outside the gene matches. Per the germline V gene, CDR1 is SQVTM and CDR2 is ANQGSEA. The CDR3 runs 13 residues. The CDR3 nucleotides read TGCAGCGTTCTCAGACTAGCGGGTAATGAGCAGTTCTTC. Its translation is CSVLRLAGNEQFF.

This rearrangement joins TRBV6-6 to TRBJ1-1; D is ambiguous. Germline CDR1 MNHNY, CDR2 SVGAGI (reference sequence). This CDR3 comprises 12 residues. With 2 bases removed from V and 5 bases from J, the gap between germline ends came to 6 bases. The CDR3 is CASSYGSTEAFF. The CDR3 DNA reads TGTGCCAGCAGTTACGGGAGTACTGAAGCTTTCTTT.

In this sample, this clone turned up once. The V gene is TRBV20-1, the J gene TRBJ2-1, with D unclear. The CDR3 length is 15 residues. CDR1 DFQATT and CDR2 SNEGSKA come from the germline V gene (reference sequence). Trimming took off 3 bases at V and 6 bases at J, with 18 bases between the two ends. The CDR3 is CSASSPQIEINEQFF. The DNA of the CDR3 is TGCAGTGCTAGTTCCCCTCAAATAGAAATCAATGAGCAGTTCTTC.

V gene TRBV13 combines with J gene TRBJ2-6, with D possibly being TRBD1 (6 bases). The germline V gene has CDR1 PRHDT and CDR2 FYEKMQ (reference sequence). Trimming shortened V by 3 bases and J by 0 bases, and 24 bases separated the two germline ends. The CDR3 consists of 21 residues. The CDR3 region is CASSFTGTLYSLSSGANVLTF. DNA for the CDR3: TGTGCCAGCAGCTTTACCGGGACACTGTATTCCCTCAGCTCTGGGGCCAACGTCCTGACTTTC.

The rearrangement uses TRBV28 and TRBJ1-1; D remains unclear. Germline CDR1 and CDR2: MDHEN and SYDVKM. With 5 bases removed from V and 1 base from J, the gap between germline ends came to 20 bases. The length of the CDR3 is 17 residues. The CDR3 coding sequence is TGTGCCAGCAGTCCTCTGGCGGCTGGTGGAAGGAACACTGAAGCTTTCTTT. Its translation: CASSPLAAGGRNTEAFF.